This TCR beta chain was retrieved from a study of T-cell memory formation after mild COVID-19. Looking at the study overall: Largely, TCR clusters stayed within a single donor.

TCRdb redid the calling of the 5' RACE reads with MiXCR, one entry per CDR3 protein. The table includes 350,000 to 450,000 distinct CDR3 sequences, 24% detected once. Per germline, CDR1 SGDLS and CDR2 YYNGEE. V lost 0 bases, J lost 2 bases, and 9 bases lay in between. The CDR3 is 14 residues long. As concerns this clonotype: Its specificity is not known.

Study-level results: Chiefly within CM and EM were the contracting CD4+ clones; CD8+ ones were within EMRA. Among clones contracting day 15 to 85, CD4/CD8 was balanced, whereas later expanders leaned CD4+. Researchers found some responding clones in pre-infection memory, a sign that cross-reactive memory joined.

This chain joins TRBV9 and TRBJ2-7; no clear D gene. What was sequenced was PBMCs or a T cell subset sorted from them (not recorded which). This clonotype originated in an adult woman who had mild COVID-19 (a few samples of this study predate the infection). Cell type and time point are not known. The CDR3 DNA follows: TGTGCCAGCAGCGTAGATGCAGGTCCCTACGAGCAGTACTTC. Residues: CASSVDAGPYEQYF. The full variable domain, in which reference TRBV9 and TRBJ2-7 provide the parts outside the CDR3, is DSGVTQTPKHLITATGQRVTLRCSPRSGDLSVYWYQQSLDQGLQFLIQYYNGEERAKGNILERFSAQQFPDLHSELNLSSLELGDSALYFCASSVDAGPYEQYFGPGTRLTVT.